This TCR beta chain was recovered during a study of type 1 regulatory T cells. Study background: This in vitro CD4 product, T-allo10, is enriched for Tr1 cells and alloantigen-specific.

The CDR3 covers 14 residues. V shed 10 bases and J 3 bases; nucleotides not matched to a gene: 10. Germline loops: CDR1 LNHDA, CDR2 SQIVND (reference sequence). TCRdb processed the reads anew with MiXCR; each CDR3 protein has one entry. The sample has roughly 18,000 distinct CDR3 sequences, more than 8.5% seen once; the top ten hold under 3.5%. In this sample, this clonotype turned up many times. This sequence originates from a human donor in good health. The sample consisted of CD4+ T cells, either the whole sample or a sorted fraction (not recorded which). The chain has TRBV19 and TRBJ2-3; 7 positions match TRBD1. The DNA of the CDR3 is TGTGCCACAACCAGGGGGACAGCGACAGATACGCAGTATTTT. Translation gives CATTRGTATDTQYF.